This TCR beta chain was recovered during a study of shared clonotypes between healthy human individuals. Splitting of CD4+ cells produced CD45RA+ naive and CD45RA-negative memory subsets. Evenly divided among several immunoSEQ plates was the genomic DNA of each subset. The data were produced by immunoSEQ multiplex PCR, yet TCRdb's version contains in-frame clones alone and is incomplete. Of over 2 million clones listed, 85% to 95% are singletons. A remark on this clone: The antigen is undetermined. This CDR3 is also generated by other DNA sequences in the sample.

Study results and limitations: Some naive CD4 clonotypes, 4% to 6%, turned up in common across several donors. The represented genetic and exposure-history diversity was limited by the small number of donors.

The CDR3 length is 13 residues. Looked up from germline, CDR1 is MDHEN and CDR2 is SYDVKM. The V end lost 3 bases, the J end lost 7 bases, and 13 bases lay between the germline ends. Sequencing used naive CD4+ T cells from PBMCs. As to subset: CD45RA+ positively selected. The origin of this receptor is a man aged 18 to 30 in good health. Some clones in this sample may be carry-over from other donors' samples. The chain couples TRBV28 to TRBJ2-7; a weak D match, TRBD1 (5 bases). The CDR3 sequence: CASSLGRAWEQYF. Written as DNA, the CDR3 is TGTGCCAGCAGTTTGGGCAGGGCGTGGGAGCAGTACTTC.